The clone carrying this T cell receptor (beta chain) appeared a single time. Its specificity is unknown. A clone one base away is much larger, so this may be a read error. TCR beta CDR3 regions were amplified from RNA transcripts. A set of HTBI primers served as the primers for a first-round RT-PCR of the TCR CDR3. TCRdb re-derived calls from the multiplex PCR reads in MiXCR, one entry per CDR3 protein. The sample includes hundreds of thousands of distinct CDR3 sequences, 38% of them seen just once. The entry originates in a study of T cells in Graves' hyperthyroidism and ophthalmopathy. Researchers barred patients who had uncontrolled infection, other autoimmune disease, pregnancy or lactation. More than 9.5 ml fresh peripheral blood yielded the PBMCs. Overall study findings and caveats: Blood also showed most of the thyroid clonotypes that were expanded above 0.001.

Germline CDR1 DFQATT, CDR2 SNEGSKA (reference sequence). The CDR3 runs to 11 residues. Sequenced input: blood. The J gene is TRBJ1-2, the V gene TRBV20-1; D gene ambiguous. This TCR was recovered from a man aged 18 to 29 with Graves' hyperthyroidism. The CDR3 region is CRASSGDGYTF. The CDR3 DNA follows: TGCAGAGCTAGTTCCGGGGATGGCTACACCTTC.